The 16 T cell receptor beta chains in this list originate from one sample, sequenced in a study of vaccination and CD4 T cells after COVID-19. Sequenced with the Oncomine TCR Beta short-read assay was DNA taken from cultured CD4+ T cells. TCRdb re-derived calls from the PCR reads in MiXCR, one entry per CDR3 protein. This sample yields 15,000 to 20,000 distinct CDR3 sequences, of which under 60% are seen a single time; more than 9.5% belongs to the top ten. Their antigen targets remain unknown. This sample's treatment: roughly nine-day PBMC culture with coronavirus spike peptide pools or control peptides (ViraFEST assay). The material was CD4+ T cells from blood, cultured in vitro, obtained after SARS-CoV-2 vaccination. These TCRs come from a human donor who had recovered from COVID-19.

The CDR3 loop reads CASSGGLAGTDTQYF. In DNA form, the CDR3 reads TGTGCCAGCAGTGGGGGACTAGCGGGCACAGATACGCAGTATTTT. V is TRBV6-1 and J is TRBJ2-3; 11 nucleotides agree with TRBD2. There are 15 residues in the CDR3. The germline CDR1 and CDR2 sequences are MNHNS and SASEGT. V lost 4 bases to trimming and J lost 1 base; unmatched junction nucleotides: 1.

The CDR3 sequence: CASTPGGGQPQHF. CDR3 sequence (DNA): TGTGCCAGCACCCCGGGGGGCGGACAGCCCCAGCATTTT. The chain links TRBV28 to TRBJ1-5, with D possibly TRBD1 on 6 matching bases. V was cut by 7 bases and J by 7 bases, with 14 bases left in between. The CDR3 has 13 residues. Germline V gene sequence: CDR1 MDHEN, CDR2 SYDVKM.

The chain joins TRBV20-1 to TRBJ2-3; TRBD2 aligns across 10 bases. With 6 bases clipped from V and 0 bases from J, the junction kept 9 bases outside the gene matches. The CDR3 is 16 amino acids. The germline V gene encodes CDR1 DFQATT and CDR2 SNEGSKA (reference sequence). As DNA, the CDR3 is TGCAGTGCCGAACCAGCGGGGGGGCGTAGCACAGATACGCAGTATTTT. Its translation is CSAEPAGGRSTDTQYF.

Only a few counts were recorded for this clonotype. The chain uses TRBV19 and TRBJ1-5, with D maybe TRBD1 (5 bases). The CDR3 consists of 15 residues. The V and J ends lost 1 base and 1 base respectively, with 8 bases between them. CDR1 is LNHDA, CDR2 SQIVND, per germline (reference sequence). CDR3 amino acids: CASSIVSGSNQPQHF. CDR3 coding DNA: TGTGCCAGTAGTATAGTCTCAGGGAGCAATCAGCCCCAGCATTTT. The whole variable domain, filled in from reference TRBV19 and TRBJ1-5, reads DGGITQSPKYLFRKEGQNVTLSCEQNLNHDAMYWYRQDPGQGLRLIYYSQIVNDFQKGDIAEGYSVSREKKESFPLTVTSAQKNPTAFYLCASSIVSGSNQPQHFGDGTRLSIL.

The genes are TRBV20-1 and TRBJ2-1, with a possible D match to TRBD1 (6 bases). The V and J ends lost 3 bases and 5 bases respectively, with 23 bases between them. CDR1 is DFQATT, CDR2 SNEGSKA, per germline (reference sequence). The CDR3 sequence is 17 residues long. The DNA for the CDR3 is TGCAGTGCTAGTCCTCCCGGGACATCACAAGTCAACAATGAGCAGTTCTTC. Translated, it gives CSASPPGTSQVNNEQFF.

This clonotype was seen more than once but under ten times. The J gene is TRBJ2-2, the V gene TRBV6-1; 14 bases line up with TRBD2. Per germline, CDR1 MNHNS and CDR2 SASEGT. V shed 8 bases, J shed 5 bases, and the junction held 7 bases outside the gene matches. The CDR3 covers 16 residues. CDR3 region: CASRWTSGRQTGELFF. CDR3 nucleotide sequence: TGTGCCAGCCGATGGACTAGCGGGAGGCAGACCGGGGAGCTGTTTTTT.

V gene TRBV11-1 combines with J gene TRBJ2-1; TRBD2 aligns across 10 bases. Germline assignment: CDR1 SGHAT and CDR2 FQDESV (reference sequence). This CDR3 comprises 14 residues. J was trimmed by 6 bases and V by 3 bases; bases with no gene match: 2. Here the CDR3 DNA reads TGTGCCAGCAGCTTGGGACTAGCGACCAATGAGCAGTTCTTC. Translating gives CASSLGLATNEQFF.

CDR3 nucleotide sequence: TGTGCCAGCAGCTCACAGGGGAGCACTGAAGCTTTCTTT. Its protein is CASSSQGSTEAFF. The chain combines TRBV5-4 with TRBJ1-1; 7 bases line up with TRBD1. Germline V CDR1 and CDR2: SGHNT, YYREEE (reference sequence). This CDR3 is built from 13 residues. Losses at the gene ends were 3 bases for V and 4 bases for J; bases not matched to a gene: 3.

The chain recombines TRBV7-9 with TRBJ2-5; TRBD1 is a possible D gene (6 bases). Germline assignment: CDR1 SEHNR and CDR2 FQNEAQ (reference sequence). The CDR3 is 14 residues long. Trimming shortened V by 5 bases and J by 0 bases, and 10 bases separated the two germline ends. In DNA, the CDR3 is TGTGCCAGCAGCCCAAGACAGGACCAAGAGACCCAGTACTTC. Translated: CASSPRQDQETQYF.

This rearrangement joins TRBV12-3 or TRBV12-4 to TRBJ1-6, with D unclear. This CDR3 spans 13 amino acids. The V end lost 5 bases, the J end lost 7 bases, and 9 bases lay between the germline ends. CDR3 sequence: CASSPTRNSPLHF. The CDR3 nucleotides read TGTGCCAGCAGTCCTACCCGAAATTCACCCCTCCACTTT.

The J gene is TRBJ2-7, the V gene TRBV7-2; 7 positions agree with TRBD2. This CDR3 spans 14 amino acids. Germline V gene sequence: CDR1 SGHTA, CDR2 FQGNSA. The J segment lost 6 bases and the V segment lost 5 bases, leaving 10 bases of the junction unmatched. CDR3 in DNA: TGTGCCAGCAGCCTAAGCCGGGGGGTGAGCGAGCAGTACTTC. This sequence encodes CASSLSRGVSEQYF.

This clonotype was recorded only once. V usage is TRBV10-3 and J usage is TRBJ2-5; possibly TRBD1 for D (6 bases). The CDR3 runs to 13 residues. CDR1 ENHRY and CDR2 SYGVKD come from the germline V gene. The V and J ends lost 3 bases and 2 bases respectively, with 7 bases between them. Here the CDR3 reads CAISDRGQETQYF. In DNA, the CDR3 is TGTGCCATCAGTGACAGGGGACAAGAGACCCAGTACTTC.

This clonotype was picked up one time. The rearrangement uses TRBV11-3 and TRBJ2-5; unclear D gene. Germline CDR1 and CDR2: SGHNT and YENEEA. Trimming left V 0 bases short and J 4 bases short, with 9 bases between. This CDR3 has 14 residues. CDR3 amino acids: CASSLDGAGETQYF. The CDR3 nucleotides are TGTGCCAGCAGCTTAGATGGTGCAGGAGAGACCCAGTACTTC.

The V and J genes are TRBV20-1 and TRBJ1-6; weak D call: TRBD1 (5 bases). The CDR3 runs 15 residues. The germline V and J ends were trimmed by 5 bases and 6 bases, with 17 bases remaining between them. CDR1 and CDR2 from the germline V gene are DFQATT and SNEGSKA (reference sequence). DNA of the CDR3: TGCAGTGCTCAACCTGCAGGGACTCTTAATTCACCCCTCCACTTT. This translates into CSAQPAGTLNSPLHF.

V gene TRBV20-1 combines with J gene TRBJ2-1; 10 bases are a match to TRBD2. V shed 1 base, J shed 6 bases, and the junction held 3 bases outside the gene matches. Germline CDR1 reads DFQATT; CDR2 reads SNEGSKA (reference sequence). The CDR3 is 14 amino acids. The CDR3: CSARASGRANEQFF. The CDR3 region has the DNA TGCAGTGCTAGAGCCAGCGGGAGGGCCAATGAGCAGTTCTTC.

In this sample, this clonotype turned up a few times. This chain joins TRBV29-1 and TRBJ1-3; D ambiguous. CDR1 and CDR2 (germline): SQVTM, ANQGSEA. V lost 5 bases and J lost 7, with 9 bases in between. The CDR3 extends over 11 amino acids. The CDR3 DNA reads as TGCAGCGTTTCCAATGGGAACACCATATATTTT. It encodes CSVSNGNTIYF.